This is a list of T cell receptor beta chains from one sample in a study of cytomegalovirus exposure and HLA in healthy donors. Some clones are missing from TCRdb's copy, which holds only in-frame ones; the method was immunoSEQ multiplex PCR. The repertoire holds more than 95,000 clones, with 65% to 80% as singletons. Sequencing was performed on PBMCs. The source of these receptors is a woman aged 70-85 years in good health and CMV-seropositive. Both conserved end residues are part of each CDR3. A D gene is named only where the DNA matches it firmly. Rows may omit the clone size; those that give it use once, few, many or a size class.

size	V	D	J	CDR3	DNA
-	TRBV19	-	TRBJ2-1	CASSKPGSREQFF	TGTGCCAGTAGTAAACCCGGGAGTCGGGAGCAGTTCTTC
-	TRBV27	-	TRBJ2-7	CASSLGGWSEQYF	TGTGCCAGCAGTTTAGGGGGGTGGAGCGAGCAGTACTTC
-	TRBV7-2	-	TRBJ1-5	CASSLAGAQPQHF	TGTGCCAGCAGCTTAGCAGGGGCTCAGCCCCAGCATTTT
-	TRBV19	-	TRBJ1-4	CASSSHTGATNEKLFF	TGTGCCAGTAGTAGCCACACAGGAGCAACTAATGAAAAACTGTTTTTT
few	TRBV5-1	TRBD1	TRBJ1-4	CASSLGTGARRDEKLFF	TGCGCCAGCAGCTTGGGGACAGGCGCCCGACGGGATGAAAAACTGTTTTTT
-	TRBV6-5	-	TRBJ1-1	CASSYSTTREAFF	TGTGCCAGCAGTTACTCGACCACTAGAGAAGCTTTCTTT
-	TRBV7-9	TRBD1	TRBJ1-5	CSSSQWTGVNQPQHF	TGTTCCAGCAGCCAGTGGACAGGGGTAAATCAGCCCCAGCATTTT
-	TRBV4-2	-	TRBJ1-6	CASSQEALWSYNSPLHF	TGTGCCAGCAGCCAAGAGGCATTATGGTCCTATAATTCACCCCTCCACTTT
-	TRBV10-3	TRBD1	TRBJ2-7	CAISESQSGTEEDEQYF	TGTGCCATCAGTGAGTCACAGTCGGGGACAGAAGAGGACGAGCAGTACTTC
-	TRBV5-1	-	TRBJ1-6	CASRSGGSSYNSPLHF	TGCGCCAGCAGGAGTGGGGGGAGCTCCTATAATTCACCCCTCCACTTT